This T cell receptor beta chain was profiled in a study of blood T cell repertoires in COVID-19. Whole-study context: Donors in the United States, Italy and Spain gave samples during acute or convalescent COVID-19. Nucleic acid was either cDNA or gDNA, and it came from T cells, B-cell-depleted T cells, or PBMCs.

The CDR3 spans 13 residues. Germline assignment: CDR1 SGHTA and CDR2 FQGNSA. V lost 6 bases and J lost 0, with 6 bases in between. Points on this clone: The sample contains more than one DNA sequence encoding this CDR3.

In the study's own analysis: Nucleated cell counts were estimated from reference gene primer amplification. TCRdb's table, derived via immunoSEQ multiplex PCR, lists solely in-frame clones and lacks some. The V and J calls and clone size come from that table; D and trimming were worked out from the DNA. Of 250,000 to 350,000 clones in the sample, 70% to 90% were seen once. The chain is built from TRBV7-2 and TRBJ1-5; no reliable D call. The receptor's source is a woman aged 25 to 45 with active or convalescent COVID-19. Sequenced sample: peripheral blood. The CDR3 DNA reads TGTGCCAGCAGTTTCTATAGCAATCAGCCCCAGCATTTT. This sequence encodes CASSFYSNQPQHF.